The 17 T cell receptor beta chains below were found in one sample sequenced in a study of cytomegalovirus exposure and HLA in healthy donors. A multiplex PCR was run with 60 Vbeta primers and 13 Jbeta primers. Sequencing used immunoSEQ multiplex PCR; TCRdb keeps in-frame clones, though not all of them. This sample has 150,000 to 200,000 clones, with 60% to 85% found just once. The specimen was PBMCs. All receptors derive from a man aged 50-60 years in good health and CMV-seropositive.

This chain connects TRBV27 to TRBJ2-7, with 7 nucleotides matching TRBD2. V trimming: 6 bases; J trimming: 5 bases; junction bases outside the gene matches: 10. The CDR3 spans 14 residues. Germline CDR1 reads MNHEY; CDR2 reads SMNVEV (reference sequence). The CDR3 DNA reads as TGTGCCAGCAGCTCCCCCGGGGAGGGGAACGAGCAGTACTTC. It yields the protein CASSSPGEGNEQYF.

This clone was seen only a few times. V usage is TRBV27 and J usage is TRBJ1-2, with 9 bases aligning to TRBD1. The CDR3 has 15 amino acids. With 5 bases clipped from V and 6 bases from J, the junction kept 10 bases outside the gene matches. Germline V gives CDR1 MNHEY, CDR2 SMNVEV (reference sequence). In DNA form, the CDR3 reads TGTGCCAGCAGTCTAAGGACAGGGGACATTAATGGCTACACCTTC. Encoded protein: CASSLRTGDINGYTF.

This clone was seen only a few times. The CDR3 reads CASRPGNGELFF. The CDR3 DNA is TGTGCCAGCAGGCCAGGAAACGGGGAGCTGTTTTTT. The chain couples TRBV6-1 to TRBJ2-2, with D unresolved. V lost 6 bases and J 7 bases, leaving 9 bases between the germline ends. The CDR3 length is 12 residues. Per the germline V gene, CDR1 is MNHNS and CDR2 is SASEGT.

The rearrangement joins TRBV10-3 to TRBJ2-5; 9 nucleotides align to TRBD2. Losses at the gene ends were 2 bases for V and 1 base for J; bases not matched to a gene: 2. CDR1 ENHRY and CDR2 SYGVKD come from the germline V gene. The CDR3 consists of 15 residues. The CDR3 sequence is CAISESGGFQETQYF. The CDR3 DNA reads TGTGCCATCAGTGAGAGCGGGGGGTTCCAAGAGACCCAGTACTTC.

The chain joins TRBV4-3 to TRBJ1-2; the match to TRBD1 covers 8 bases. The CDR3 runs 15 residues. CDR1 is LGHNA, CDR2 YSLEER, per germline. Losses at the gene ends were 3 bases for V and 2 bases for J; bases not matched to a gene: 5. The CDR3 is CASSQGQAANYGYTF. CDR3 DNA sequence: TGCGCCAGCAGCCAGGGACAGGCGGCCAACTATGGCTACACCTTC.

This chain uses TRBV5-1 with TRBJ2-7, with D perhaps matching TRBD1 (6 bases). V gave up 3 bases and J gave up 7 bases, with 20 bases separating them. Germline loops: CDR1 SGHRS, CDR2 YFSETQ. The CDR3 spans 15 residues. The CDR3 sequence: CASSSNQGPLGEQYF. In nucleotides, the CDR3 is TGCGCCAGCAGCTCAAATCAGGGGCCTCTTGGGGAGCAGTACTTC.

The chain recombines TRBV10-1 with TRBJ2-7; D may be TRBD2 (6 bases). In germline, CDR1 is WNHNN, CDR2 SYGVQD (reference sequence). Trimming took off 3 bases at V and 0 bases at J, with 12 bases between the two ends. The length of the CDR3 is 15 residues. The CDR3 DNA sequence: TGCGCCAGCAGTGATCCCGGGGGAAGCTCCTACGAGCAGTACTTC. This sequence encodes CASSDPGGSSYEQYF.

This clone has a handful of counts. The V and J genes are TRBV27 and TRBJ2-7; D is perhaps TRBD1 (5 bases). Trimming shortened V by 6 bases and J by 6 bases, and 15 bases separated the two germline ends. The CDR3 spans 13 residues. Germline CDR1 MNHEY, CDR2 SMNVEV (reference sequence). The CDR3, as DNA: TGTGCCAGCAGAAACTCCCAGGGTATCGAGCAGTACTTC. It is translated as CASRNSQGIEQYF.

The sample holds one count of this clone. This sequence joins TRBV9 and TRBJ2-1, with D possibly being TRBD1 (7 bases). The CDR3 sequence is 15 residues long. Per the germline V gene, CDR1 is SGDLS and CDR2 is YYNGEE. Trimming removed 4 bases from V and 2 bases from J, with 13 bases in between. CDR3 residues: CASSPQGGTYNEQFF. DNA for the CDR3: TGTGCCAGCAGCCCCCAGGGGGGAACCTACAATGAGCAGTTCTTC.

J is TRBJ2-1 and V is TRBV9, with D perhaps TRBD2 (7 bases). Per the germline V gene, CDR1 is SGDLS and CDR2 is YYNGEE. CDR3 length: 15 residues. Trimming removed 4 bases from V and 6 bases from J, with 17 bases in between. CDR3 nucleotides: TGTGCCAGCAGCTCCGGGGGGCAGGCGGGCAATGAGCAGTTCTTC. Translating it yields CASSSGGQAGNEQFF.

The V call is TRBV14, the J call TRBJ2-2; D gene unclear. CDR1 and CDR2 from the germline V gene are SGHDN and FVKESK. The CDR3 is made up of 13 amino acids. V was trimmed by 2 bases and J by 5 bases, leaving 6 bases between them. DNA of the CDR3: TGTGCCAGCAGCCAACCACGGACCGGGGAGCTGTTTTTT. As protein: CASSQPRTGELFF.

This clone has a handful of counts. The chain couples TRBV27 to TRBJ1-1; no reliable D call. V lost 6 bases, J lost 0 bases, and 8 bases lay in between. The CDR3 spans 13 residues. Germline-derived CDR1 and CDR2 are MNHEY and SMNVEV (reference sequence). CDR3 DNA: TGTGCCAGCAGGGCTCAATTGAACACTGAAGCTTTCTTT. It is translated as CASRAQLNTEAFF.

This sequence joins TRBV9 and TRBJ2-1; 8 bases align to TRBD1. V shed 3 bases and J 4 bases; nucleotides not matched to a gene: 3. The CDR3 covers 14 residues. CDR1 is SGDLS, CDR2 YYNGEE, per germline. The CDR3 DNA reads as TGTGCCAGCAGCGCCCGACAGGGGTACAATGAGCAGTTCTTC. This codes for CASSARQGYNEQFF.

The rearrangement links TRBV18 to TRBJ1-4, with TRBD1 as a possible D gene (5 bases). Trimming left V 2 bases short and J 4 bases short, with 14 bases between. This CDR3 comprises 16 residues. Per germline, CDR1 KGHSH and CDR2 LQKENI. The CDR3 DNA reads TGTGCCAGCTCACCAAGCACAGGCCCGGATAATGAAAAACTGTTTTTT. It is translated as CASSPSTGPDNEKLFF.

The CDR3 region is CATSRVTGGTPMNTEAFF. DNA of the CDR3: TGTGCCACCAGCAGAGTAACAGGCGGGACTCCTATGAACACTGAAGCTTTCTTT. This sequence joins TRBV15 and TRBJ1-1, with D possibly matching TRBD1 (5 bases). V gave up 1 base and J gave up 0 bases, with 18 bases separating them. Germline V gene data show CDR1 as LNHNV and CDR2 as YYDKDF (reference sequence). The CDR3 runs to 18 residues.

The rearrangement uses TRBV7-9 and TRBJ1-1; 8 bases fit TRBD1. Germline trimming cut 5 bases from V and 0 bases from J; bases unmatched to any gene: 2. The CDR3 contains 14 residues. From germline, CDR1 is SEHNR and CDR2 FQNEAQ (reference sequence). CDR3 coding DNA: TGTGCCAGCAGCCGGACAGGGATGAACACTGAAGCTTTCTTT. Amino acids: CASSRTGMNTEAFF.

This clone has only one observation. V is TRBV9 and J is TRBJ2-3; 9 bases align to TRBD2. Germline assignment: CDR1 SGDLS and CDR2 YYNGEE. This CDR3 has 16 residues. V shed 4 bases, J shed 6 bases, and the junction held 12 bases outside the gene matches. CDR3 DNA: TGTGCCAGCAGCCCTCGGGAGCGGGGGGCCAAGGATACGCAGTATTTT. Translating it yields CASSPRERGAKDTQYF. The variable domain in full, completed from reference TRBV9 and TRBJ2-3, reads DSGVTQTPKHLITATGQRVTLRCSPRSGDLSVYWYQQSLDQGLQFLIQYYNGEERAKGNILERFSAQQFPDLHSELNLSSLELGDSALYFCASSPRERGAKDTQYFGPGTRLTVL.